These T cell receptor beta chains were read from a single sample in a study of beta chain features in type 1 diabetes. Clones were sequenced by immunoSEQ multiplex PCR, and TCRdb holds only the in-frame ones, with some missing. The sample holds around 300,000 clones, roughly 15% seen once. Specimen: naive CD4+ T cells from blood. These receptors came from a man younger than 35 with type 1 diabetes. The CDR3 runs from the conserved cysteine through the conserved F or W. A D gene is named only where the DNA matches it firmly.

>TRBJ2-1|-|TRBV18
CASSPPWAESDNEQFF
>TRBJ1-1|-|TRBV30
CAWAKGQGRTEAFF
>TRBJ2-2|TRBD1|TRBV7-9
CASSGQGSGELFF
>TRBJ2-7|-|TRBV25-1
CASSEWDISYEQYF
>TRBJ2-1|-|TRBV19
CASSIRETSWAEQFF
>TRBJ2-5|-|TRBV30
CAWTGETQYF
>TRBJ1-6|-|TRBV9
CASSARTQERLHF
>TRBJ2-2|-|TRBV12-5
CASGLYNTGELFF
>TRBJ2-5|-|TRBV5-1
CASSLGGTRRETQYF
>TRBJ1-5|TRBD1|TRBV30
CAWTPGQGNQPQHF
>TRBJ2-2|-|TRBV25-1
CASRREYGELFF
>TRBJ2-7|-|TRBV11-2
CASRSRGGKSYEQYF
>TRBJ1-1|-|TRBV19
CASRTSGLPNTEAFF
>TRBJ2-2|-|TRBV9
CASRRGNTGELFF
>TRBJ1-2|-|TRBV9
CASSGAEGLGYTF
>TRBJ2-5|-|TRBV9
CASSVRLDLARETQYF
>TRBJ1-4|-|TRBV29-1
CSVEGQFNEKLFF
>TRBJ2-2|-|TRBV14
CASSQVRNTGELFF
>TRBJ2-1|-|TRBV30
CAWSVELIDEQFF
>TRBJ2-7|TRBD2|TRBV30
CAWRGGTSAYEQYF
>TRBJ2-7|-|TRBV5-1
CASSLEGVSYEQYF
>TRBJ2-7|-|TRBV28
CASSSPGHSFYEQYF
>TRBJ2-7|-|TRBV28
CASSLTPLGHEQYF
>TRBJ2-3|TRBD2|TRBV29-1
CSVEILGGTSGTDTQYF
>TRBJ2-7|TRBD2|TRBV11-2
CASSLVERGPSYEQYF
>TRBJ1-1|TRBD1|TRBV6-6
CASTFRDREAFF
>TRBJ2-3|-|TRBV29-1
CSVPEGGGDTQYF
>TRBJ1-2|-|TRBV7-9
CASSSSRLRPEVNYGYTF
>TRBJ1-4|TRBD1|TRBV29-1
CSVAGQGSEKLFF
>TRBJ2-2|-|TRBV29-1
CSAGGTAYTGELFF
>TRBJ2-1|-|TRBV19
CATRDYNEQFF